Given below is one TCR beta chain in context. Its specificity is unknown. This entry belongs to a study of T cell responses to AZD1222 COVID-19 vaccine. Germline V CDR1 and CDR2: ENHRY, SYGVKD. V shed 4 bases and J 5 bases; nucleotides not matched to a gene: 8. The CDR3 sequence is 15 residues long. Broader study findings: At study baseline, merely more than 5 AZD1222 recipients were seropositive. With dominance at 160-218 and 743-854, vaccine-associated CD4 TCRs spanned spike. Recipients of two AZD1222 doses showed rising Spike-specific TCR breadth and depth.

Libraries were prepared by immunoSEQ multiplex PCR; TCRdb keeps only in-frame clonotypes and omits some of them. The table lists 100,000 to 150,000 clones, roughly nine tenths of them singletons. The sequences come from peripheral blood, collected on day 0 of AZD1222 vaccination. The chain couples TRBV10-3 to TRBJ2-3, with 8 positions matching TRBD2. The clonotype originates from an adult in good health. CDR3 in DNA: TGTGCCATCAGTGCCGGGGGGGCGTCCGTAGATACGCAGTATTTT. Translating gives CAISAGGASVDTQYF.